Presented here are 28 T cell receptor beta chains from one specimen sequenced in a study of shared clonotypes between healthy human individuals (dated by TCRdb to 2020 to 2022). The library came from the immunoSEQ multiplex PCR assay. Held by TCRdb, this immuneACCESS table contains in-frame sequences only and omits some clones. Under half of the omission traces to an unresolved V gene where checked; the cause of the rest is unknown. The table for this sample lists around 350,000 clones; around 79% of them were counted only once. Together, the top ten hold roughly a tenth of the sample. The specimen sequenced was memory CD4+ T cells sorted from blood. This sample's cell subset or site label indicates: CD45RA-negative fraction. The receptors stem from a man under 40 in good health.

The CDR3 loop is CASSWSGQGGHEQFF. CDR3 DNA sequence: TGCGCCAGCAGCTGGTCGGGACAGGGAGGTCATGAGCAGTTCTTC. The chain has TRBV5-1 and TRBJ2-1, with 9 bases aligning to TRBD1. Germline assignment: CDR1 SGHRS and CDR2 YFSETQ. Trimming took 3 bases from V and 8 from J; bases not matched to a gene: 9. CDR3 length: 15 amino acids.

The chain links TRBV5-6 to TRBJ2-2; D is ambiguous. The CDR3 is made up of 16 amino acids. Trimming took off 3 bases at V and 2 bases at J, with 14 bases between the two ends. Germline V lookup: CDR1 SGHDT, CDR2 YYEEEE. In DNA, the CDR3 is TGTGCCAGCAGCTCCCTCTGGCGAGGCAACACCGGGGAGCTGTTTTTT. Translation gives CASSSLWRGNTGELFF.

The CDR3 sequence: CASSLEGRVNSPLHF. For the CDR3, the DNA is TGTGCCAGCAGCTTAGAAGGCAGGGTGAATTCACCCCTCCACTTT. The chain has TRBV5-4 and TRBJ1-6, with D perhaps TRBD1 (5 bases). The CDR3 has 15 residues. In germline, CDR1 is SGHNT, CDR2 YYREEE (reference sequence). Trimming left V 2 bases short and J 7 bases short, with 13 bases between.

The rearrangement joins TRBV18 to TRBJ2-5, with 8 bases matching TRBD2. With V trimmed by 2 bases and J by 5 bases, 7 bases remained unmatched. This CDR3 has 15 residues. CDR1 and CDR2 (germline): KGHSH, LQKENI. CDR3 amino acids: CASSPGTRNGETQYF. The CDR3 bases are TGTGCCAGCTCACCAGGGACTAGGAATGGGGAGACCCAGTACTTC. Using reference TRBV18 and TRBJ2-5 for the parts outside the CDR3, the full variable domain is NAGVMQNPRHLVRRRGQEARLRCSPMKGHSHVYWYRQLPEEGLKFMVYLQKENIIDESGMPKERFSAEFPKEGPSILRIQQVVRGDSAAYFCASSPGTRNGETQYFGPGTRLLVL.

The chain recombines TRBV29-1 with TRBJ2-7; possible D gene TRBD1, 6 bases. Germline V gene lookup returns CDR1 SQVTM and CDR2 ANQGSEA. CDR3 length: 12 residues. V gave up 6 bases and J gave up 1 base, with 10 bases separating them. The CDR3 coding sequence is TGCAGCGTGAAGACAGGTTCCTACGAGCAGTACTTC. Its protein is CSVKTGSYEQYF.

V and J are TRBV7-9 and TRBJ1-5, with 8 bases aligning to TRBD1. Germline trimming cut 8 bases from V and 4 bases from J; bases unmatched to any gene: 10. The CDR3 totals 15 residues. Germline V CDR1 and CDR2: SEHNR, FQNEAQ (reference sequence). The CDR3 protein is CASPRRTGPNQPQHF. The DNA for the CDR3 is TGTGCCAGCCCTCGTCGGACAGGGCCGAATCAGCCCCAGCATTTT.

The V gene is TRBV5-1, the J gene TRBJ2-1; possible D gene TRBD1, 6 bases. The CDR3 length is 13 residues. Between the trimmed V and J ends, which lost 2 bases and 8 bases, there was a span of 11 bases. Germline V lookup: CDR1 SGHRS, CDR2 YFSETQ. The CDR3 nucleotides are TGCGCCAGCAGCTTACAGGGTGAGGATGAGCAGTTCTTC. It codes for CASSLQGEDEQFF.

V gene TRBV6-5 combines with J gene TRBJ2-7; unclear D gene. The germline V and J ends were trimmed by 5 bases and 0 bases, with 11 bases remaining between them. This CDR3 region has 14 residues. Germline CDR1 reads MNHEY; CDR2 reads SVGAGI. CDR3 bases: TGTGCCAGCAGTAGGTCCGGGTCCTCCTACGAGCAGTACTTC. Translated: CASSRSGSSYEQYF.

The chain couples TRBV5-1 to TRBJ2-1; 8 nucleotides align to TRBD2. Trimming took 1 base from V and 6 from J; bases not matched to a gene: 6. The CDR3 runs to 15 residues. Germline V CDR1 and CDR2: SGHRS, YFSETQ. The CDR3 DNA sequence: TGCGCCAGCAGCTTGTTTTCCAGCGGGGGCAATGAGCAGTTCTTC. Translation gives CASSLFSSGGNEQFF.

This chain joins TRBV5-1 and TRBJ2-3; D unresolved. This CDR3 region has 15 residues. Germline loops: CDR1 SGHRS, CDR2 YFSETQ. The germline V and J ends were trimmed by 7 bases and 2 bases, with 17 bases remaining between them. As DNA, the CDR3 is TGCGCCAGCGCCTCGGGTCGGGCCAACACAGATACGCAGTATTTT. Residues: CASASGRANTDTQYF.

V and J are TRBV19 and TRBJ1-4; D possibly corresponds to TRBD1 (6 bases). CDR1 is LNHDA, CDR2 SQIVND, per germline (reference sequence). The V end was cut by 6 bases, the J end by 10 bases, with 18 bases between. This CDR3 is 14 amino acids long. The CDR3 loop reads CASRADRTRGKLFF. The CDR3 bases are TGTGCCAGTAGGGCGGACAGAACCCGGGGAAAACTGTTTTTT.

The chain is built from TRBV9 and TRBJ2-3; 7 bases agree with TRBD2. Germline CDR1 SGDLS, CDR2 YYNGEE. This CDR3 comprises 16 residues. With 3 bases clipped from V and 4 bases from J, the junction kept 11 bases outside the gene matches. The CDR3 DNA reads as TGTGCCAGCAGCGCCCACGGCGGGGGAGGCTCAGATACGCAGTATTTT. Translating gives CASSAHGGGGSDTQYF.

The chain employs TRBV6-9 and TRBJ2-3; no reliable D call. Trimming took off 2 bases at V and 0 bases at J, with 12 bases between the two ends. From germline, CDR1 is MNHGY and CDR2 SVAAGI. CDR3 length: 16 amino acids. The CDR3 loop reads CASSYRKRASTDTQYF. CDR3 sequence (DNA): TGTGCCAGCAGTTATAGAAAACGGGCCAGCACAGATACGCAGTATTTT.

This chain's CDR3 is CSVGPTSGQPLGRFF. The CDR3, as DNA: TGCAGCGTTGGGCCGACTAGCGGGCAACCATTAGGCCGGTTCTTC. This rearrangement joins TRBV29-1 to TRBJ2-1; 10 bases align to TRBD2. Germline CDR1 SQVTM, CDR2 ANQGSEA. The CDR3 has 15 amino acids. Unmatched junction bases numbered 18, after V lost 4 bases and J lost 15 bases.

This clone appeared many times. The gene calls are TRBV27 and TRBJ2-7; TRBD2 agrees at 8 bases. CDR1 is MNHEY, CDR2 SMNVEV, per germline (reference sequence). V was pared by 3 bases and J by 2 bases, with 3 bases of the junction left unmatched. CDR3 size: 14 residues. The CDR3 coding sequence is TGTGCCAGCAGTTTCTGGACTAGCCCCTACGAGCAGTACTTC. Translated: CASSFWTSPYEQYF.

This clone was detected once. The chain joins TRBV19 to TRBJ1-5; maybe TRBD1 (5 bases). V shed 2 bases and J shed 1 base, with 18 bases lying between them. The CDR3 is 18 amino acids. Germline V gene lookup returns CDR1 LNHDA and CDR2 SQIVND (reference sequence). CDR3 region: CASSIRAGRTLSNQPQHF. CDR3 bases: TGTGCCAGTAGTATAAGGGCAGGTAGGACATTAAGCAATCAGCCCCAGCATTTT.

This sequence joins TRBV9 and TRBJ2-1; 11 bases line up with TRBD1. Germline V lookup: CDR1 SGDLS, CDR2 YYNGEE. The CDR3 consists of 16 residues. V was clipped by 0 bases and J by 12 bases; unmatched bases: 11. CDR3 nucleotides: TGTGCCAGCAGCGTAGGGCCTGGGACAGGGGGGCATGTGCAGTTCTTC. It codes for CASSVGPGTGGHVQFF.

Only one count was recorded for this clone. The gene calls are TRBV2 and TRBJ1-1, with 10 positions matching TRBD1. The CDR3 contains 14 residues. The V and J ends lost 6 bases and 1 base, in that order; junction bases with no gene match: 2. The germline gives CDR1 SNHLY, CDR2 FYNNEI. The CDR3 DNA reads TGTGCCAGCAGCGACAGGGGGCGGAACACTGAAGCTTTCTTT. Translating it yields CASSDRGRNTEAFF.

The rearrangement uses TRBV29-1 and TRBJ1-4; no firm D call. The CDR3 is made up of 13 amino acids. Between the trimmed V and J ends, which lost 4 bases and 6 bases, there was a span of 12 bases. Germline V gene data show CDR1 as SQVTM and CDR2 as ANQGSEA. The CDR3 DNA follows: TGCAGCGTTGGATGGGGTTTCGATGAAAAACTGTTTTTT. Its translation is CSVGWGFDEKLFF.

The V call is TRBV2, the J call TRBJ2-1, with 7 bases matching TRBD1. V lost 6 bases, J lost 15 bases, and 14 bases stayed unmatched. Germline CDR1 is SNHLY and CDR2 is FYNNEI. The CDR3 is 13 amino acids. CDR3 residues: CASRGETGSGVFF. DNA for the CDR3: TGTGCCAGCAGGGGAGAGACAGGGTCCGGGGTGTTCTTC.

This clone showed up just once. This chain connects TRBV7-4 to TRBJ2-6, with D perhaps given as TRBD1 or TRBD2 (5 bases each). CDR1 and CDR2 from the germline V gene are SGHVT and SQSDAQ. Trimming took off 3 bases at V and 2 bases at J, with 8 bases between the two ends. This CDR3 is 15 amino acids long. CDR3 DNA sequence: TGTGCCAGCAGCTTGGGACGGACTGGGGCCAACGTCCTGACTTTC. Translating gives CASSLGRTGANVLTF.

In this sample, this clone turned up once. This chain connects TRBV5-1 to TRBJ2-7; D possibly corresponds to TRBD2 (6 bases). The CDR3 sequence is 14 residues long. CDR1 is SGHRS, CDR2 YFSETQ, per germline. The germline V and J ends were trimmed by 4 bases and 3 bases, with 14 bases remaining between them. CDR3 sequence reads: CASSRTGLDYEQYF. The CDR3 DNA sequence: TGCGCCAGCAGCCGGACGGGACTGGACTACGAGCAGTACTTC.

The rearrangement joins TRBV7-3 to TRBJ2-3; TRBD2 aligns across 11 bases. The V gene's germline CDR1 is SGHTA and CDR2 FQGTGA. The CDR3 length is 16 residues. V was clipped by 5 bases and J by 6 bases; unmatched bases: 10. The CDR3 bases are TGTGCCAGCAGCCGACTAGCGGGACAACCAGGGGATACGCAGTATTTT. It encodes CASSRLAGQPGDTQYF.

This CDR3 reads CASSLTSHNEQFF. The CDR3 DNA is TGTGCCAGCAGCCTGACTAGTCACAATGAGCAGTTCTTC. The chain has TRBV7-2 and TRBJ2-1; a possible D gene is TRBD2 (6 bases). The CDR3 runs 13 residues. Trimming took 5 bases from V and 5 from J, leaving 10 bases between them. Germline assignment: CDR1 SGHTA and CDR2 FQGNSA.

The V call is TRBV7-9, the J call TRBJ1-2, with D unclear. Germline values: CDR1 SEHNR, CDR2 FQNEAQ (reference sequence). The CDR3 is 13 amino acids. Trimming pared 1 base from V and 5 bases from J, leaving 8 bases between. The CDR3 region is CASSLESGYGYTF. In DNA form, the CDR3 reads TGTGCCAGCAGCTTAGAGTCAGGATATGGCTACACCTTC. The variable domain in full, with the rest retrieved from reference TRBV7-9 and TRBJ1-2, is DTGVSQNPRHKITKRGQNVTFRCDPISEHNRLYWYRQTLGQGPEFLTYFQNEAQLEKSRLLSDRFSAERPKGSFSTLEIQRTEQGDSAMYLCASSLESGYGYTFGSGTRLTVV.

The V and J genes are TRBV11-2 and TRBJ1-5, with 7 bases lining up with TRBD1. V was clipped by 6 bases and J by 9 bases; unmatched bases: 5. The germline V gene has CDR1 SGHAT and CDR2 FQNNGV. This CDR3 has 12 residues. In nucleotides, the CDR3 is TGTGCCAGCAGTCAGGGGGGAGGGCCCCAGCATTTT. Protein product: CASSQGGGPQHF. Full variable domain (remainder filled in from reference TRBV11-2 and TRBJ1-5): EAGVAQSPRYKIIEKRQSVAFWCNPISGHATLYWYQQILGQGPKLLIQFQNNGVVDDSQLPKDRFSAERLKGVDSTLKIQPAKLEDSAVYLCASSQGGGPQHFGDGTRLSIL.

This chain connects TRBV4-3 to TRBJ2-7, with 8 bases fitting TRBD1. This CDR3 is built from 16 residues. Germline-derived CDR1 and CDR2 are LGHNA and YSLEER. Trimming cost V 0 bases and J 6 bases; bases outside gene matches: 10. This CDR3 is CASSQDIGDRLGEQYF. The CDR3 coding sequence is TGCGCCAGCAGCCAAGATATTGGGGACAGGCTTGGCGAGCAGTACTTC.

The chain is built from TRBV5-1 and TRBJ2-1, with a weak D call TRBD2 (6 bases). V was shortened by 2 bases and J by 5 bases, with 11 bases between the two germline ends. Germline assignment: CDR1 SGHRS and CDR2 YFSETQ. This CDR3 contains 14 residues. The CDR3 DNA reads as TGCGCCAGCAGCTTCCTAGCGTGGAACAATGAGCAGTTCTTC. This translates into CASSFLAWNNEQFF.